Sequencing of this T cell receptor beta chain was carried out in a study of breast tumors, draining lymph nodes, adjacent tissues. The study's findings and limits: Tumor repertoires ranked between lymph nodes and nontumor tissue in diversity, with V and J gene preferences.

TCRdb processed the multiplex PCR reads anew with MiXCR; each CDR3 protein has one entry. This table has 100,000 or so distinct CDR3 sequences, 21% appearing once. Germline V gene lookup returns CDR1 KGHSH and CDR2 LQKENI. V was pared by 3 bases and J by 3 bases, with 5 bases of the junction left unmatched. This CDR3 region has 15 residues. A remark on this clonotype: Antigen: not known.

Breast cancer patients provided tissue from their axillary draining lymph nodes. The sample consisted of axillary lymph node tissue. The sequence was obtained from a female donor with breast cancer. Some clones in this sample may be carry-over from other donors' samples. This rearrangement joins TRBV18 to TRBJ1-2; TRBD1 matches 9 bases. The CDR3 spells CASSPGQGSYYGYTF. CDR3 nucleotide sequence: TGTGCCAGCTCACCGGGACAGGGATCCTACTATGGCTACACCTTC.